This TCR beta chain was sequenced during a study of T-cell memory formation after mild COVID-19. About the research overall: TCR clusters were largely donor specific. Study outcomes and limitations: The study detected some responding clones in pre-infection memory, suggesting cross-reactive memory joined. Clones that shrank (day 15 to 85) were balanced CD4/CD8, whereas later expanders leaned CD4+.

This clonotype came up a few times. Its target is unknown. 5'RACE with constant-segment primers built TCRalpha and TCRbeta cDNA libraries with UMIs. TCRdb called the 5' RACE reads again in MiXCR, with one record for every CDR3 protein. The table has approximately 190,000 distinct CDR3 sequences, 15% to 20% seen once. The receptor's source is an adult woman who had mild COVID-19 (a few samples of this study predate the infection). Cell type and time point are not known. Specimen: PBMCs or a T cell subset sorted from them (not recorded which).

The CDR3 DNA follows: TGTGCCATCAGTGACGGCAGGGACTATGGCTACACCTTC. This translates into CAISDGRDYGYTF. V gene TRBV10-3 combines with J gene TRBJ1-2; TRBD1 is a possible D gene (5 bases). Per germline, CDR1 ENHRY and CDR2 SYGVKD. The CDR3 is made up of 13 amino acids. V lost 3 bases and J lost 3, with 8 bases in between.